This T cell receptor beta chain was sequenced in a study of blood T cell repertoires in COVID-19. As for the study in general: The cDNA or gDNA used as material had been derived from T cells, B-cell-depleted T cells, or PBMCs.

In the original workflow: Reference gene primer amplification in the assay estimated nucleated cell counts. Produced via immunoSEQ multiplex PCR; TCRdb's table is partial and in-frame only. V, J and clone size derive from that table, while D and trimming were established from the DNA sequence. The sample records roughly 63,000 clones, around 80% being singletons. V was clipped by 4 bases and J by 5 bases; unmatched bases: 7. The CDR3 consists of 14 residues. Looked up from germline, CDR1 is SGHNT and CDR2 is YENEEA. Sequencing was done on a sample of peripheral blood. The sequence derives from a human donor in a cohort sampled during active COVID-19. The gene calls are TRBV11-3 and TRBJ2-7, with TRBD1 matching 8 bases. CDR3 protein: CASSSRQGWNEQYF. CDR3 coding DNA: TGTGCCAGCAGCTCCCGACAGGGGTGGAACGAGCAGTACTTC.